This T cell receptor beta chain stems from a study of Graves' ophthalmopathy and Graves' hyperthyroidism. Study observations and caveats: Stable hyperthyroidism and ophthalmopathy were told apart by a 13-signature model, which achieved roughly 90% sensitivity and roughly 80% specificity. Blood was where most expanded thyroid clonotypes above 0.001 frequency also turned up.

Active ophthalmopathy (CAS at least 3, NOSPECS at least 4), lasting under 3 months. Out of about 9.3 ml of fresh peripheral blood, PBMCs were obtained. This clonotype was detected many times. Antigen unknown. The CDR3 is 12 residues long. In germline, CDR1 is MGHRA, CDR2 YSYEKL. V was cut by 1 base and J by 6 bases, with 6 bases left in between. RNA transcripts yielded amplified TCR beta CDR3 regions. Scientists carried out first-round RT-PCR using HTBI primers and then a second-round multiplex PCR. TCRdb re-analysed the multiplex PCR reads in MiXCR, keeping a single row per CDR3 protein. The sample includes more than 550,000 distinct CDR3 sequences, 35% to 50% of them seen just once.

The sequencing input was peripheral blood. This sequence was found in an adult man with Graves' ophthalmopathy. V gene TRBV4-1 combines with J gene TRBJ1-1; D is uncertain. CDR3 sequence (DNA): TGCGCCAGCAGCCAAGGCCGGTCTGAAGCTTTCTTT. It translates to CASSQGRSEAFF.